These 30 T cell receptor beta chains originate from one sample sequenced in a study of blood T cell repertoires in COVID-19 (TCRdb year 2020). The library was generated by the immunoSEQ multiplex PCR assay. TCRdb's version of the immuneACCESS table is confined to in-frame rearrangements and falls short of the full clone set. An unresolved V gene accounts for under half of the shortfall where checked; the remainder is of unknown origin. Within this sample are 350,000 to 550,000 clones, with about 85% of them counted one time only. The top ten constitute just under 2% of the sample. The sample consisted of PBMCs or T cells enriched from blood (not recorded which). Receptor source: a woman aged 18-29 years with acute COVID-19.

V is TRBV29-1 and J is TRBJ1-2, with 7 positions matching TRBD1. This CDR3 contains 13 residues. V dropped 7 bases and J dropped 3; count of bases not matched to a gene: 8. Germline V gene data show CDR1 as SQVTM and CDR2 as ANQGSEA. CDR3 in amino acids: CSAGGGTDYGYTF. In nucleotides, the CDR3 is TGCAGCGCCGGAGGAGGGACAGACTATGGCTACACCTTC.

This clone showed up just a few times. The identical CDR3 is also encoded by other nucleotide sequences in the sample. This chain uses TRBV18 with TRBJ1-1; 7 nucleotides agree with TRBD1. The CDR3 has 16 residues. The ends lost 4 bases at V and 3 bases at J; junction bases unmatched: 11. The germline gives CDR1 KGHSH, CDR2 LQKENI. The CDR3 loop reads CASSLTGTGEYTEAFF. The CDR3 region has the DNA TGTGCCAGCTCACTCACCGGTACAGGGGAGTACACTGAAGCTTTCTTT.

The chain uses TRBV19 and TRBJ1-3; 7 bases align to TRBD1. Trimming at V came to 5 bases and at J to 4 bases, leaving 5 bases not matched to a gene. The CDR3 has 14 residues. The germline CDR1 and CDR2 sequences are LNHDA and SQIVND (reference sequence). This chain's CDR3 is CASSRQGGGNTIYF. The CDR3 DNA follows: TGTGCCAGTAGTCGACAGGGTGGAGGAAACACCATATATTTT.

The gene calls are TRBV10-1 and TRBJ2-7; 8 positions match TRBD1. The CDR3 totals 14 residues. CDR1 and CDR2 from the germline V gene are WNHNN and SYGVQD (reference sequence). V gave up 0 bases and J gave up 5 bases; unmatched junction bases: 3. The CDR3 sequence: CASSESGQGHEQYF. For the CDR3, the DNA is TGCGCCAGCAGTGAGTCCGGACAGGGCCACGAGCAGTACTTC.

The CDR3 here is CASSVSSGQGPMNTEAFF. The CDR3 DNA reads TGTGCCAGCAGCGTATCATCCGGACAGGGGCCAATGAACACTGAAGCTTTCTTT. The chain employs TRBV9 and TRBJ1-1; 9 positions match TRBD1. After removal of 1 base from V and 0 bases from J, the junction contained 10 bases not matched to a gene. The CDR3 has 18 amino acids. Looked up from germline, CDR1 is SGDLS and CDR2 is YYNGEE.

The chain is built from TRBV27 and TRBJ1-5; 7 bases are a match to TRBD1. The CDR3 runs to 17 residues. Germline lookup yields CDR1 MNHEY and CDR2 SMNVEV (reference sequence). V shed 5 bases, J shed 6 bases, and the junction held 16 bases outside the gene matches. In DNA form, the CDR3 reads TGTGCCAGCAGTCCGACCCGGAAGGACAGGTGCGGTCAGCCCCAGCATTTT. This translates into CASSPTRKDRCGQPQHF.

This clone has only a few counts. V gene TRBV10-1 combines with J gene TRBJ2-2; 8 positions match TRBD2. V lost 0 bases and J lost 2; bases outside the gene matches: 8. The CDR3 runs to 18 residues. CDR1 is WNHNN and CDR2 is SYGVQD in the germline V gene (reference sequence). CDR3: CASSESKLAGRNTGELFF. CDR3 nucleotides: TGCGCCAGCAGTGAGTCGAAGCTAGCGGGCCGAAACACCGGGGAGCTGTTTTTT.

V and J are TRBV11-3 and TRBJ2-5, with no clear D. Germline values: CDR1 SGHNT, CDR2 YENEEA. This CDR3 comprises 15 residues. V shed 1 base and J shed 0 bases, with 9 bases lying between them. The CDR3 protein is CASSLGGTDQETQYF. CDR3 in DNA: TGTGCCAGCAGCTTAGGTGGCACAGACCAAGAGACCCAGTACTTC.

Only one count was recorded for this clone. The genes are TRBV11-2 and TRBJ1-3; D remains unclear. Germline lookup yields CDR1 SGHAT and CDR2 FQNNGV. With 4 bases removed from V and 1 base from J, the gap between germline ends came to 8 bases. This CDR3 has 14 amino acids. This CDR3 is CASSSTGSGNTIYF. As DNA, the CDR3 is TGTGCCAGCAGCTCCACCGGGTCTGGAAACACCATATATTTT.

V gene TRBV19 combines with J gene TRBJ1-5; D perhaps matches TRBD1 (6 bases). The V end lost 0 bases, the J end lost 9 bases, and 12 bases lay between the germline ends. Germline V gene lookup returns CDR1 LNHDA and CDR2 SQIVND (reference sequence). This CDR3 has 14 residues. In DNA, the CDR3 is TGTGCCAGTAGTATAGATCCGGGGGGCCGGCCCCAGCATTTT. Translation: CASSIDPGGRPQHF.

Here the CDR3 DNA reads TGTGCCAGCAGAGGGGTGCGAGAGCCCCAGCATTTT. Its protein product is CASRGVREPQHF. The chain employs TRBV2 and TRBJ1-5; the D gene is possibly TRBD1 (5 bases). CDR1 is SNHLY, CDR2 FYNNEI, per germline. V was cut by 6 bases and J by 8 bases, with 11 bases left in between. The CDR3 has 12 residues.

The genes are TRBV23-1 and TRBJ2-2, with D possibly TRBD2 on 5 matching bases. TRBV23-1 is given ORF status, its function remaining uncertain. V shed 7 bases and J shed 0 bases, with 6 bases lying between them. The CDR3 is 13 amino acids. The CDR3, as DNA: TGCGCCAGCAAGCGGACGAACACCGGGGAGCTGTTTTTT. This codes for CASKRTNTGELFF.

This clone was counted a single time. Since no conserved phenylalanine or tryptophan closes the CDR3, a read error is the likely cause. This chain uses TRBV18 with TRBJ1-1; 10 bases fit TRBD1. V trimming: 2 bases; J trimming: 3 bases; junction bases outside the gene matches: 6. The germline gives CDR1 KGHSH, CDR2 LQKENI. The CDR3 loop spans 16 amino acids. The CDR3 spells CASSPNVGTGDTEAFV. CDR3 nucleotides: TGTGCCAGCTCACCAAACGTAGGGACAGGGGACACTGAAGCTTTCGTT.

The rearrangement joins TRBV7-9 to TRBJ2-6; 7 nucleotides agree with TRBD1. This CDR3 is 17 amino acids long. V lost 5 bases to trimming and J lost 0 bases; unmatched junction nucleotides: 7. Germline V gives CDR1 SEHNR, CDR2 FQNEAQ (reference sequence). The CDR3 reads CASSVTGAYSGANVLTF. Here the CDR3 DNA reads TGTGCCAGCAGCGTAACAGGGGCATACTCTGGGGCCAACGTCCTGACTTTC.

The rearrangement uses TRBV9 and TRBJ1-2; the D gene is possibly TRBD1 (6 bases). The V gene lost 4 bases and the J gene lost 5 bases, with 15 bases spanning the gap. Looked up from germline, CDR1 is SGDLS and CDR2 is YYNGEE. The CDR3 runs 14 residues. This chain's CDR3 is CASSPLRGHYGYTF. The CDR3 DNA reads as TGTGCCAGCAGCCCCCTCAGGGGTCATTATGGCTACACCTTC.

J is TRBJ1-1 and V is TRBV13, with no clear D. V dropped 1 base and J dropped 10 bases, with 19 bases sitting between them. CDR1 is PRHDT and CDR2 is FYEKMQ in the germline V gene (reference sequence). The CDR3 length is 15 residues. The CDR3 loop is CASSLEAGGSGGAFF. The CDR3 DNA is TGTGCCAGCAGCTTAGAGGCAGGAGGGTCTGGCGGAGCTTTCTTT.

The CDR3 DNA is TGTGCCAGCAGTCAAGAGAGGTGGGGGTCCGGGGGGCCGGTCTACGAGCAGTACTTC. Translation: CASSQERWGSGGPVYEQYF. The chain joins TRBV27 to TRBJ2-7; the D gene is possibly TRBD2 (7 bases). Germline-derived CDR1 and CDR2 are MNHEY and SMNVEV (reference sequence). This CDR3 region has 19 residues. Trimming shortened V by 5 bases and J by 3 bases, and 29 bases separated the two germline ends.

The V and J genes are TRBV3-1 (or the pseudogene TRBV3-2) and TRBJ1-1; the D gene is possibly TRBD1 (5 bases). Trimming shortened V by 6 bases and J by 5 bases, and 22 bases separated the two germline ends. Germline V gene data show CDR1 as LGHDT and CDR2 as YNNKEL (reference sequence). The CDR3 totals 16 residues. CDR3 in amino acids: CASRPSGEGRRTEAFF. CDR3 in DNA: TGTGCCAGCAGACCCTCCGGGGAGGGGAGAAGGACTGAAGCTTTCTTT.

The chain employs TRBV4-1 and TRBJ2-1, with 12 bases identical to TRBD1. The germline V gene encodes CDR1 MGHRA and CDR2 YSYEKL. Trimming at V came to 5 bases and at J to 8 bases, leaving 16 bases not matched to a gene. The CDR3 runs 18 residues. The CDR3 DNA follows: TGCGCCAGCAGCTCTACAGAATCCGGGACAGGGGGCACCGATGAGCAGTTCTTC. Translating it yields CASSSTESGTGGTDEQFF.

The CDR3 sequence: CASSLERGNIQYF. The CDR3 coding sequence is TGCGCCAGCAGCTTGGAAAGGGGAAACATTCAGTACTTC. The rearrangement uses TRBV5-1 and TRBJ2-4; TRBD1 is a possible D gene (5 bases). Germline CDR1 is SGHRS and CDR2 is YFSETQ. CDR3 size: 13 residues. The V gene lost 0 bases and the J gene lost 6 bases, with 7 bases spanning the gap.

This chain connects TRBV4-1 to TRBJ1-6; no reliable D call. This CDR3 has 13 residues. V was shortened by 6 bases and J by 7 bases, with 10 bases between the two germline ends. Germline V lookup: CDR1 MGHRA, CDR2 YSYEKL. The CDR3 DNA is TGCGCCAGCAGGAGAGGGCAAAATTCACCCCTCCACTTT. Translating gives CASRRGQNSPLHF.

The CDR3 spells CASSQGGYTF. CDR3 bases: TGTGCCAGCAGCCAGGGCGGCTACACCTTC. This chain links TRBV12-3 or TRBV12-4 with TRBJ1-2, with D maybe TRBD1 (5 bases). V was pared by 6 bases and J by 8 bases, with 7 bases between. The CDR3 spans 10 residues.

CDR3 sequence reads: CAISDPGGDEQYF. The CDR3 DNA sequence: TGTGCCATCAGTGATCCAGGGGGCGACGAGCAGTACTTC. V and J are TRBV10-3 and TRBJ2-7; 8 bases line up with TRBD1. The junction had 3 bases not matched to a gene; V was cut back by 3 bases and J by 5 bases. Germline CDR1 and CDR2: ENHRY and SYGVKD. The CDR3 is made up of 13 amino acids.

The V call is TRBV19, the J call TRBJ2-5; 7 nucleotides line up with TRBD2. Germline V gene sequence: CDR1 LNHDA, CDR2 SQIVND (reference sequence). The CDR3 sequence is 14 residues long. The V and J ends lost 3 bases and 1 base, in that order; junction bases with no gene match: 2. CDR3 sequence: CASSMGGAQETQYF. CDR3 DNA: TGTGCCAGTAGTATGGGAGGGGCCCAAGAGACCCAGTACTTC.

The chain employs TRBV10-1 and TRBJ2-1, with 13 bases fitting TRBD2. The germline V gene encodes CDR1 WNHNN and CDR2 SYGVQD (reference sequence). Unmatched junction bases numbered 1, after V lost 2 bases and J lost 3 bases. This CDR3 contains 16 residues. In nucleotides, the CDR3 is TGCGCCAGCAGTGAGGGACTAGCGGGAGTCTACAATGAGCAGTTCTTC. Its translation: CASSEGLAGVYNEQFF.

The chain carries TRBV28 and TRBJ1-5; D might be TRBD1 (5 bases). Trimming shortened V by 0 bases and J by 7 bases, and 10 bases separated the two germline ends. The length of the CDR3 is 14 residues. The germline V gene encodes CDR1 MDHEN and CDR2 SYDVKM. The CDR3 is CASSLWGGGQPQHF. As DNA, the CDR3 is TGTGCCAGCAGTTTATGGGGGGGAGGGCAGCCCCAGCATTTT.

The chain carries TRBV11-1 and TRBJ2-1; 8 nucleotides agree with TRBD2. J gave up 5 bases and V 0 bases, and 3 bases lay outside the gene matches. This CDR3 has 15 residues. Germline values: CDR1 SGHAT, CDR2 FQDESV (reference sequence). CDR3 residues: CASSLASGGDNEQFF. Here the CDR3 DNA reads TGTGCCAGCAGCTTAGCCAGCGGGGGAGACAATGAGCAGTTCTTC.

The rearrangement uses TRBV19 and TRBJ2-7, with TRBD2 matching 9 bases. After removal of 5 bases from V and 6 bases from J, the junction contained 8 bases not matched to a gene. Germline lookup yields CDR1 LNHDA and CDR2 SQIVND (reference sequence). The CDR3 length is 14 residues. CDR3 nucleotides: TGTGCCAGTAGTCCGACGGTGCGGGGGGGCGAGCAGTACTTC. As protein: CASSPTVRGGEQYF.

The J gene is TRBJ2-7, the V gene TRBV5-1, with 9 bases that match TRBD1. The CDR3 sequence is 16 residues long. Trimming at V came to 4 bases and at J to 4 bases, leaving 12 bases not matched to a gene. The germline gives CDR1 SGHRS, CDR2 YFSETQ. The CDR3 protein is CASSHKGDREGYEQYF. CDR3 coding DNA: TGCGCCAGCAGCCACAAGGGGGACAGGGAGGGTTACGAGCAGTACTTC.

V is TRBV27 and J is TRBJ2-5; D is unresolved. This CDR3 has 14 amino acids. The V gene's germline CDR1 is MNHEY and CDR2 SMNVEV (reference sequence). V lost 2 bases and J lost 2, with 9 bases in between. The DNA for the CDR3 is TGTGCCAGCAGTTTACTGTCCGGGCAAGAGACCCAGTACTTC. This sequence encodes CASSLLSGQETQYF.